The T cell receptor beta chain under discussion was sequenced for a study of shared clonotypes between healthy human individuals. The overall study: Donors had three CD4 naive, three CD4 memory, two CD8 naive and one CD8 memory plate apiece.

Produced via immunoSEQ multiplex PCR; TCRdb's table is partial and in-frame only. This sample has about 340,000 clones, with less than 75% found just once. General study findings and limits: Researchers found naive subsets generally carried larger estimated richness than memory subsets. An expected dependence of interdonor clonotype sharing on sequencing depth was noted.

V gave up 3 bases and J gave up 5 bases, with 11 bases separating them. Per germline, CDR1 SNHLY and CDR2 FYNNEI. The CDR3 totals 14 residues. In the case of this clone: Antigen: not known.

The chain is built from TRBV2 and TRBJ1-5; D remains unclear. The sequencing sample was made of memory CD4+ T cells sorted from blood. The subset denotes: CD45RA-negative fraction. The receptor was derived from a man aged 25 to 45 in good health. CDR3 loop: CASSEAGRDQPQHF. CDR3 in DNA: TGTGCCAGCAGTGAGGCGGGGAGGGATCAGCCCCAGCATTTT.